This TCR beta chain appears in the sequencing data of a study of blood T cells in healthy people across ages. Study conclusions and caveats: Per million T cells, TCR beta diversity dropped about linearly as age rose. The authors considered diversity estimates from one million T cells to be underestimates.

Donors ranged from about 6 to 95 years old and were healthy Caucasians in Russia. Donors gave roughly 10 milliliters of peripheral blood apiece. Trimming removed 5 bases at V and 1 base at J, with 9 bases between. The CDR3 is 14 amino acids. Germline V CDR1 and CDR2: LNHNV, YYDKDF (reference sequence). With respect to this clonotype: No antigen is known for it.

PCR was performed a second time for about 6 to 11 cycles using a sample-barcoded 5' primer and a J-beta primer mix. TCRdb fed the 5' RACE reads into MiXCR, producing one record per CDR3 protein. This table holds fewer than 1.5 million distinct CDR3 sequences, 40% to 50% found once. This receptor was taken from a woman aged 18-29 years in good health. Material for sequencing was blood. The chain uses TRBV15 and TRBJ1-5; D not certain. CDR3 region: CATSPSGSNQPQHF. The DNA for the CDR3 is TGTGCCACCAGCCCCTCGGGGAGCAATCAGCCCCAGCATTTT.